This T cell receptor (beta chain) was observed in a study of T cells in Graves' hyperthyroidism and ophthalmopathy. Study background: The authors collected peripheral blood at initial diagnosis, before any treatment.

This clonotype was seen at least ten times. The antigen is undetermined. Amplified TCR beta CDR3 regions came from RNA transcripts. The study used the HTBI primer set for a first-round RT-PCR of the TCR CDR3. TCRdb called the multiplex PCR reads again in MiXCR, with one record for every CDR3 protein. The profile shows hundreds of thousands of distinct CDR3 sequences, roughly 15% of them singletons. Clinical symptoms, serum thyroxine and TRAb, thyroid ultrasound and orbital computed tomography were used for the diagnoses. General study points: Ophthalmopathy and stable hyperthyroidism were told apart by a 13 V-J model.

Germline V gene sequence: CDR1 SNHLY, CDR2 FYNNEI. The length of the CDR3 is 12 residues. V was trimmed by 7 bases and J by 9 bases, leaving 15 bases between them. The specimen was blood. The sequence derives from a man aged 18 to 35 with Graves' ophthalmopathy. The chain is built from TRBV2 and TRBJ1-2, with TRBD1 as a possible D gene (6 bases). The CDR3 region has the DNA TGTGCCAGCACTCTCCCGGGGGGCCGCTACACCTTC. The encoded protein is CASTLPGGRYTF.